This T cell receptor beta chain appears in the sequencing data of a study of blood T cell repertoires in COVID-19. Across the study: Both acute and convalescent COVID-19 samples were obtained from the United States, Italy and Spain.

V lost 0 bases and J lost 1, with 6 bases in between. CDR3 length: 14 amino acids. Germline CDR1 and CDR2: MNHNS and SASEGT. Authors' data handling: Using reference gene primer amplification, nucleated cell counts were estimated. The table came from immunoSEQ multiplex PCR; TCRdb's copy has only in-frame clones and leaves some out. V, J and clone size are those of that table, while D and trimming were read from the DNA. The repertoire holds about 210,000 clones, with about 86% as singletons. The rearrangement uses TRBV6-1 and TRBJ1-2; D not resolved. This receptor was taken from a man aged 50-60 years with active or convalescent COVID-19. The specimen sequenced was peripheral blood. For the CDR3, the DNA is TGTGCCAGCAGTGAAGCGCTAGATAACTATGGCTACACCTTC. It encodes CASSEALDNYGYTF.